This TCR beta chain was documented in a study of liver allograft versus peripheral blood T cells. Study summary: What was compared were the T cell receptor repertoires in transplanted livers and those in the peripheral blood of recipients.

CDR1 is KGHSH, CDR2 LQKENI, per germline. V was shortened by 3 bases and J by 3 bases, with 6 bases between the two germline ends. This CDR3 has 12 amino acids. TCRdb itself ran the reads through MiXCR, one entry per CDR3 protein. The sample has fewer than 7,000 distinct CDR3 sequences, 16% seen once. In this sample, this clonotype is medium-sized. Its matching antigen is unknown. General study results and limits: According to reports, the T cell receptor repertoires inside liver allografts differed from those in peripheral blood.

The receptor's source is a human patient who had a liver transplant. The T cells may come from the graft donor. The chain joins TRBV18 to TRBJ2-7; D not resolved. CDR3 sequence (DNA): TGTGCCAGCTCACCTGCCGGCTACGAGCAGTACTTC. This gives the protein CASSPAGYEQYF.